There are many counts of the clone carrying this T cell receptor (beta chain). Its antigen is currently unknown. TCRdb analysed the 5' RACE reads with MiXCR anew, one entry per CDR3 protein. The table has roughly 150,000 distinct CDR3 sequences, 7.7% seen once. The data derive from a study of T cells after yellow fever vaccination. Regarding the study as a whole: Overlap between CD4 and CD8 compartments was detected for a small share of clonotypes. Weaker, the secondary response had a peak occurring faster, on day 5 versus 15.

This CDR3 is built from 14 residues. The V and J ends lost 4 bases and 3 bases respectively, with 10 bases between them. Germline lookup yields CDR1 LGHDT and CDR2 YNNKEL (reference sequence). V usage is TRBV3-1 and J usage is TRBJ2-1; D is perhaps TRBD2 (6 bases). The material was CD4+ T cells sorted from PBMCs, obtained 5 days after the yellow fever booster vaccination. This receptor was obtained from a man aged 30-40 years who received the YFV17D yellow fever vaccine. The CDR3 sequence is CASSPRLVYNEQFF. The CDR3 DNA reads as TGTGCCAGCAGCCCACGACTAGTCTACAATGAGCAGTTCTTC.